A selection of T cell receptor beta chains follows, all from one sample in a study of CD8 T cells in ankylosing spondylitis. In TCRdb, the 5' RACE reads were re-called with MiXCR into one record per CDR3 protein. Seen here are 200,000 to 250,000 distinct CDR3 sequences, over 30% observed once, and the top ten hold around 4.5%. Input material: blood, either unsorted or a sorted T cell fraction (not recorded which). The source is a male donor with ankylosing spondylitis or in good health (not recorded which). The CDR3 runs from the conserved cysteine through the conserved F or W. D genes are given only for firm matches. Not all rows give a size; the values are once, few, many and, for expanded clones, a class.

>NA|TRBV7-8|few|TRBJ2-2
CASSFTNTGELFF
TGTGCCAGCAGCTTTACGAACACCGGGGAGCTGTTTTTT
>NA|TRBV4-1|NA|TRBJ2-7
CASSQGGNSYEQYF
TGCGCCAGCAGCCAAGGTGGCAACTCCTACGAGCAGTACTTC
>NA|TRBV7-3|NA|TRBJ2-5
CASSLTGRGQETQYF
TGTGCCAGCAGCTTAACCGGACGGGGCCAAGAGACCCAGTACTTC
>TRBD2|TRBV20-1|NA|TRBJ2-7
CSAVRLAGPYEQYF
TGCAGTGCCGTGCGACTAGCGGGGCCCTACGAGCAGTACTTC
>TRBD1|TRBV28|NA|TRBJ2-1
CASSSTGGIGYNEQFF
TGTGCCAGCAGTTCCACAGGGGGTATAGGGTACAATGAGCAGTTCTTC
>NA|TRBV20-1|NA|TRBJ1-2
CSAILLGNGYGYTF
TGCAGTGCAATACTCCTAGGGAATGGGTATGGCTACACCTTC
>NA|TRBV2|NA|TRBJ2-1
CASSPSGKFF
TGTGCCAGCAGCCCAAGTGGAAAGTTCTTC
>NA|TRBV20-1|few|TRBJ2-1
CSASKRSSYNEQFF
TGCAGTGCTAGTAAGCGGAGCTCCTACAATGAGCAGTTCTTC
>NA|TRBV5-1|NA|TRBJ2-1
CASSPTGTHYNEQFF
TGCGCCAGCAGCCCAACCGGGACTCACTACAATGAGCAGTTCTTC
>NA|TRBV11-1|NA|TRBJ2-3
CASSLSHPLAGTTDTQYF
TGTGCCAGCAGCTTAAGCCACCCTTTAGCAGGGACCACAGATACGCAGTATTTT
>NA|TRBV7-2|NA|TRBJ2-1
CASEWGTWGDEQFF
TGTGCCAGCGAATGGGGTACTTGGGGTGATGAGCAGTTCTTC
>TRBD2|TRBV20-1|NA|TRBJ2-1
CSADVRAGGPNEQFF
TGCAGTGCAGACGTCCGCGCGGGGGGGCCCAATGAGCAGTTCTTC
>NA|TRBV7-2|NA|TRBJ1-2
CASSLVNGYTF
TGTGCCAGCAGCTTGGTGAATGGCTACACCTTC
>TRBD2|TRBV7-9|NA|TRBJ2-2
CAPGLAVNTGELFF
TGTGCCCCGGGGCTAGCGGTAAACACCGGGGAGCTGTTTTTT
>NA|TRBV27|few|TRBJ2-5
CASTPRGGETQYF
TGTGCCAGCACCCCAAGGGGTGGAGAGACCCAGTACTTC
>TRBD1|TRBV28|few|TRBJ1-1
CASSLGQAHTEAFF
TGTGCCAGCAGTTTAGGACAGGCCCACACTGAAGCTTTCTTT
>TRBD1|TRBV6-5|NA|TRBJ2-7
CASSYSLGTGYYEQYF
TGTGCCAGCAGTTACTCTCTGGGGACAGGGTATTACGAGCAGTACTTC
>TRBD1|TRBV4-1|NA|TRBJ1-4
CASSQGQGKKLYRELFF
TGCGCCAGCAGCCAAGGACAGGGGAAAAAGCTCTATCGGGAACTGTTTTTT
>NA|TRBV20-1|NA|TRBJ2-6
CSATGGANVLTF
TGCAGTGCTACAGGGGGGGCCAACGTCCTGACTTTC
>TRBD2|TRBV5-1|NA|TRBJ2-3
CASSKLAGGPWDTQYF
TGCGCCAGCAGCAAACTAGCGGGGGGGCCATGGGATACGCAGTATTTT
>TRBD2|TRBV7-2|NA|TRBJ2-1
CASSRSGGEYNEQFF
TGTGCCAGCAGCCGTAGCGGGGGGGAGTACAATGAGCAGTTCTTC
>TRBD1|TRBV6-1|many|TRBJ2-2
CASRGQGNTGELFF
TGTGCCAGCAGGGGACAGGGAAACACCGGGGAGCTGTTTTTT
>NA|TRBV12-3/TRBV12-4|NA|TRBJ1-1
CASNLLGTEAFF
TGTGCCAGCAACCTGTTGGGGACAGAAGCTTTCTTT
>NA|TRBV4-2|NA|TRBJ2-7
CASSQERRQGRYEQYF
TGTGCCAGCAGCCAAGAGAGGAGGCAGGGGAGGTACGAGCAGTACTTC